These T cell receptor beta chains were read from a single sample in a study of response to subunit inactivated influenza vaccine. One entry per CDR3 protein results from TCRdb running MiXCR on the RT-PCR reads. The sample lists about half a million distinct CDR3 sequences, approximately 7.1% seen once, with roughly 13% in the top ten. The sequences come from PBMCs from blood, collected around 2 years after vaccination. All receptors derive from a man between 50 and 69 years old who received an inactivated influenza vaccine. Both conserved end residues are part of each CDR3. Each record gives: clone size, J gene, D gene, V gene, CDR3 protein, CDR3 DNA. The D gene is left open where the match is weak. Some rows mark clone size as missing; the rest say once, few, many or name a class of expanded clone.

few TRBJ2-1 TRBD1 TRBV4-2 CASSLGQGSGEQFF TGTGCCAGCAGCCTTGGACAGGGGTCTGGTGAGCAGTTCTTC
NA TRBJ2-3 TRBD2 TRBV7-8 CASSLERGPPRDTQYF TGTGCCAGCAGCTTAGAGCGGGGACCTCCCAGGGATACGCAGTATTTT
NA TRBJ2-4 NA TRBV7-2 CASSLGGTAHIQYF TGTGCCAGCAGCTTAGGCGGGACGGCGCACATTCAGTACTTC
NA TRBJ2-7 NA TRBV7-9 CASSLRWEEWACEQYF TGTGCCAGCAGCTTACGGTGGGAGGAATGGGCCTGCGAGCAGTACTTC
many TRBJ1-6 NA TRBV7-2 CASSVGGAPSDSPLHF TGTGCCAGCAGCGTAGGAGGGGCCCCGTCGGACTCACCCCTCCACTTT
few TRBJ2-5 NA TRBV7-9 CASSLALIGAQETQYF TGTGCCAGCAGCTTAGCCCTAATCGGGGCCCAAGAGACCCAGTACTTC
many TRBJ2-4 TRBD1 TRBV5-4 CASSLGPGQQAKNIQYF TGTGCCAGCAGCTTGGGCCCGGGACAGCAAGCCAAAAACATTCAGTACTTC
few TRBJ1-2 NA TRBV12-3/TRBV12-4 CASKMAANYGYTF TGTGCCAGCAAAATGGCCGCTAACTATGGCTACACCTTC
many TRBJ1-2 NA TRBV4-2 CASSQLGAYGYTF TGTGCCAGCAGCCAACTGGGGGCCTATGGCTACACCTTC
few TRBJ2-1 TRBD1 TRBV5-1 CASSESGTVSYNEQFF TGCGCCAGCAGCGAGTCCGGGACAGTCTCCTACAATGAGCAGTTCTTC
few TRBJ2-7 TRBD1 TRBV5-1 CASSHNPGTGSYEQYF TGCGCCAGCAGCCACAACCCCGGGACAGGGTCCTACGAGCAGTACTTC
many TRBJ2-2 NA TRBV29-1 CNPRDGNTGELFF TGCAACCCACGGGACGGGAACACCGGGGAGCTGTTTTTT
NA TRBJ2-2 NA TRBV18 CASSPPLGYTGELFF TGTGCCAGCTCACCTCCCCTAGGATACACCGGGGAGCTGTTTTTT
few TRBJ2-7 TRBD1 TRBV4-2 CASSRTGGNVEQYF TGTGCCAGCAGCCGGACAGGGGGTAACGTCGAGCAGTACTTC
NA TRBJ2-3 NA TRBV3-1 CASSQDYRDTQYF TGTGCCAGCAGCCAAGATTACCGGGATACGCAGTATTTT
once TRBJ1-4 NA TRBV7-9 CASSEGTPGEKLFF TGTGCCAGCAGCGAGGGGACGCCGGGAGAAAAACTGTTTTTT
few TRBJ2-3 NA TRBV4-1 CASSQNQGSDTQYF TGCGCCAGCAGCCAAAATCAGGGTAGCGATACGCAGTATTTT
NA TRBJ2-3 NA TRBV7-9 CASRRSRVSTDTQYF TGTGCCAGCAGACGTTCAAGAGTAAGCACAGATACGCAGTATTTT
many TRBJ2-2 NA TRBV20-1 CSAFGDGPGELFF TGCAGTGCCTTCGGGGACGGGCCCGGGGAGCTGTTTTTT
many TRBJ2-5 NA TRBV5-1 CASSPRILEETQYF TGCGCCAGCAGCCCCCGAATTCTGGAAGAGACCCAGTACTTC
few TRBJ1-5 NA TRBV7-9 CASSFDTQPQHF TGTGCCAGCAGCTTCGACACGCAGCCCCAGCATTTT
NA TRBJ2-7 NA TRBV5-1 CASSLVVGTVYEQYF TGCGCCAGCAGCTTGGTCGTGGGGACGGTCTACGAGCAGTACTTC
NA TRBJ1-1 TRBD1 TRBV20-1 CSARETGTVNLNTEAFF TGCAGTGCTAGAGAGACCGGGACAGTGAACTTGAACACTGAAGCTTTCTTT
few TRBJ1-4 TRBD1 TRBV9 CASSRGQGAINEKLFF TGTGCCAGCAGCCGCGGGCAGGGGGCTATTAATGAAAAACTGTTTTTT
few TRBJ2-1 NA TRBV5-1 CASSSRQYNEQFF TGCGCCAGCAGCTCGCGACAGTACAATGAGCAGTTCTTC
many TRBJ1-1 NA TRBV3-1 CASSQWGEAFF TGTGCCAGCAGCCAATGGGGGGAAGCTTTCTTT
many TRBJ2-7 NA TRBV9 CASSGGAEAVQYF TGTGCCAGCAGTGGGGGCGCAGAGGCTGTGCAGTACTTC
few TRBJ1-2 NA TRBV12-3/TRBV12-4 CASSLEPTPGGYTF TGTGCCAGCAGTTTAGAGCCCACTCCGGGTGGCTACACCTTC
many TRBJ1-4 NA TRBV4-3 CASSQGVQATNEKLFF TGCGCCAGCAGCCAAGGAGTCCAAGCAACTAATGAAAAACTGTTTTTT
NA TRBJ2-5 NA TRBV7-9 CASSLPIFVGEQETQYF TGTGCCAGCAGCTTACCCATCTTTGTAGGAGAGCAAGAGACCCAGTACTTC
few TRBJ2-5 TRBD2 TRBV6-1 CASRGSGEETQYF TGTGCCAGCAGGGGTAGCGGGGAAGAGACCCAGTACTTC
few TRBJ2-2 TRBD1 TRBV15 CATSRDRGPGELFF TGTGCCACCAGCAGAGACAGGGGGCCCGGGGAGCTGTTTTTT
NA TRBJ2-7 NA TRBV29-1 CSVEDRSSASYEQYF TGCAGCGTTGAAGATCGTAGTAGCGCGAGCTACGAGCAGTACTTC
many TRBJ2-5 NA TRBV5-5 CASSLMSQETQYF TGTGCCAGCAGCTTGATGTCCCAAGAGACCCAGTACTTC
many TRBJ2-3 NA TRBV21-1 CASSNSHKDLAGTDTQYF TGTGCCAGCAGCAACTCCCATAAAGATCTAGCGGGAACGGATACGCAGTATTTT
NA TRBJ2-5 TRBD1 TRBV12-3/TRBV12-4 CASSIRTGVQETQYF TGTGCCAGCAGTATTCGGACAGGCGTCCAAGAGACCCAGTACTTC
few TRBJ2-5 TRBD1 TRBV18 CASSPRGQGRGETQYF TGTGCCAGCTCACCGCGAGGACAGGGGAGAGGCGAGACCCAGTACTTC
NA TRBJ2-5 NA TRBV28 CASSTSGAQETQYF TGTGCCAGCAGTACTTCCGGGGCCCAAGAGACCCAGTACTTC
many TRBJ1-1 NA TRBV5-1 CASSGRDTAEAFF TGCGCCAGCAGCGGCCGGGACACCGCTGAAGCTTTCTTT
NA TRBJ2-2 NA TRBV7-8 CASSLARLAPTGELFF TGTGCCAGCAGCTTAGCGCGGCTAGCGCCTACCGGGGAGCTGTTTTTT
few TRBJ2-1 NA TRBV6-2/TRBV6-3 CASRKHGSSYNEQFF TGTGCCAGCAGAAAACACGGTAGCTCCTACAATGAGCAGTTCTTC
few TRBJ2-3 TRBD2 TRBV24-1 CATSDSRENGGDTQYF TGTGCCACCAGTGATTCGCGGGAGAACGGTGGCGATACGCAGTATTTT
few TRBJ2-2 TRBD1 TRBV5-1 CASSLGTGSGTGELFF TGCGCCAGCAGCTTGGGGACAGGGAGTGGGACCGGGGAGCTGTTTTTT
NA TRBJ2-7 NA TRBV5-5 CASSFSRYEQYF TGTGCCAGCAGCTTCAGCCGTTACGAGCAGTACTTC
many TRBJ1-6 TRBD1 TRBV5-1 CASSQRDRGEHSPLHF TGCGCCAGCAGCCAAAGAGACAGGGGAGAGCATTCACCCCTCCACTTT
few TRBJ2-7 NA TRBV4-3 CASSQDKGGEQYF TGCGCCAGCAGCCAAGATAAGGGGGGCGAGCAGTACTTC
many TRBJ2-2 NA TRBV7-2 CASSLERYTGELFF TGTGCCAGCAGCTTAGAGCGCTACACCGGGGAGCTGTTTTTT
few TRBJ2-1 NA TRBV7-3 CASPLGTYGRGSYNEQFF TGTGCCAGCCCCCTCGGGACTTACGGACGGGGCTCCTACAATGAGCAGTTCTTC
few TRBJ2-7 TRBD2 TRBV20-1 CSAKLAGWYEQYF TGCAGTGCTAAACTAGCGGGATGGTACGAGCAGTACTTC